This TCR beta chain was captured by sequencing in a study of technical replicates of blood from a handful of donors (dated by TCRdb to the late 2010s). Remarks on this clone: This clone's antigen is unknown. No per-base quality is available; no much larger clone lies one base away.

The junction shows trimming of 1 base on V and 7 bases on J, plus 9 bases between the germline ends. From its cysteine to its phenylalanine, the CDR3 spans 13 amino acids. Only the CDR3 part of the read is kept: 39 bases, read in frame from the first base. Taken from the germline V gene, the CDR1 and CDR2 loops are SGHRS and YFSETQ. The library was generated by the immunoSEQ multiplex PCR assay. Drawn from immuneACCESS, this table holds only the in-frame rearrangements with V and J called that TCRdb kept. Clones are partly lost; checked studies trace under half to an unresolved V gene and leave the rest unexplained. Counted in this sample were about 80,000 clones; 90% to 95% of them appeared once. Of the sample, approximately 0.39% is held by the ten largest clones.

Source material: T cells isolated from PBMCs. This sequence uses TRBV5-1 and TRBJ2-1; the D gene is perhaps TRBD1, on 5 matching bases. The receptor's source is a human donor in good health. The CDR3 region reads CASSLIQGNEQFF. The nucleotide sequence is TGCGCCAGCAGCTTGATTCAGGGTAATGAGCAGTTCTTC.